These 26 T cell receptor beta chains came from one sample sequenced in a study of blood T cells in healthy people across ages. A second PCR, run for about 7 to 11 cycles, used a sample-barcoded 5' primer plus a J-beta primer mix. TCRdb used MiXCR to reprocess the 5' RACE reads, holding one entry per CDR3 protein. The table shows 1.6 million or so distinct CDR3 sequences, with about 35% occurring only once. Sequences were obtained from blood. The receptors originated from a young woman in good health.

The chain has TRBV12-3 or TRBV12-4 and TRBJ2-5, with 9 bases fitting TRBD1. The better agreement between TRBJ2-7 and the DNA end casts doubt on the J call. There are 14 residues in the CDR3. CDR3 bases: TGTGCCAGCAGTTTGCCGGGACAGGGAGCCGAGCAGTACTTC. Translation: CASSLPGQGAEQYF.

This clonotype occurred many times. The rearrangement links TRBV7-9 to TRBJ2-1, with TRBD2 matching 8 bases. The CDR3 is 15 residues long. The J segment lost 3 bases and the V segment lost 0 bases, leaving 1 base of the junction unmatched. Germline CDR1 and CDR2: SEHNR and FQNEAQ (reference sequence). The DNA for the CDR3 is TGTGCCAGCAGCTTAGCTAGCGGGGTCTACAATGAGCAGTTCTTC. Its protein is CASSLASGVYNEQFF.

Ten or more counts support this clonotype. The chain couples TRBV7-2 to TRBJ1-4, with D possibly being TRBD1 (5 bases). This CDR3 is 15 amino acids long. Trimming cost V 1 base and J 4 bases, with 10 bases left between them. Germline-derived CDR1 and CDR2 are SGHTA and FQGNSA. DNA of the CDR3: TGTGCCAGCAGCTTAGGGGGCAGGGATAATGAAAAACTGTTTTTT. As protein: CASSLGGRDNEKLFF.

V is TRBV13 and J is TRBJ2-7; the D is unclear. The CDR3 runs 15 residues. Germline-derived CDR1 and CDR2 are PRHDT and FYEKMQ (reference sequence). V lost 1 base, J lost 2 bases, and 12 bases lay in between. CDR3 amino acids: CASSLDPAITYEQYF. CDR3 DNA sequence: TGTGCCAGCAGCTTAGATCCCGCGATTACCTACGAGCAGTACTTC.

The chain uses TRBV20-1 and TRBJ2-3; TRBD1 matches at 10 bases. V shed 6 bases, J shed 2 bases, and the junction held 2 bases outside the gene matches. This CDR3 region has 13 residues. Germline lookup yields CDR1 DFQATT and CDR2 SNEGSKA (reference sequence). In DNA, the CDR3 is TGCAGTGCCGGGACAGGGGTCACAGATACGCAGTATTTT. Its protein is CSAGTGVTDTQYF.

The rearrangement joins TRBV5-1 to TRBJ1-4, with TRBD1 matching 11 bases. CDR3 length equals 14 residues. Germline CDR1 reads SGHRS; CDR2 reads YFSETQ. The ends lost 4 bases at V and 13 bases at J; junction bases unmatched: 9. The CDR3 here is CASSPGTGGGGLFF. CDR3 DNA sequence: TGCGCCAGCAGCCCCGGGACAGGGGGAGGTGGACTGTTTTTT.

This chain connects TRBV7-2 to TRBJ2-7, with D uncertain. The CDR3 covers 15 residues. Trimming removed 1 base from V and 7 bases from J, with 17 bases in between. CDR1 SGHTA and CDR2 FQGNSA come from the germline V gene. The CDR3 DNA is TGTGCCAGCAGCTTAGGGTCCATCTCCTACAATGAGCAGTACTTC. Translated: CASSLGSISYNEQYF.

For the CDR3, the DNA is TGTGCCAGTATTCAGGGGGCCGTGGTGGGTGAAGCTTTCTTT. This gives the protein CASIQGAVVGEAFF. The chain is built from TRBV19 and TRBJ1-1; 8 bases are a match to TRBD1. Germline V gives CDR1 LNHDA, CDR2 SQIVND (reference sequence). The length of the CDR3 is 14 residues. The ends lost 7 bases at V and 7 bases at J; junction bases unmatched: 11.

This clonotype was seen only a few times. The genes are TRBV18 and TRBJ2-7; tentatively, D is TRBD1 or TRBD2 (5 bases each). CDR3 length: 15 residues. V was trimmed by 0 bases and J by 2 bases, leaving 11 bases between them. Germline V CDR1 and CDR2: KGHSH, LQKENI. CDR3 in amino acids: CASSPPAGATYEQYF. The CDR3 DNA reads as TGTGCCAGCTCACCACCAGCCGGGGCCACCTACGAGCAGTACTTC.

The chain has TRBV20-1 and TRBJ2-3; no firm D call. Germline V gene data show CDR1 as DFQATT and CDR2 as SNEGSKA (reference sequence). The ends were cut back, 1 base at V and 6 bases at J, with 11 bases in the middle. This CDR3 contains 13 residues. The CDR3 here is CSARGSREDTQYF. The CDR3 bases are TGCAGTGCTAGAGGCTCGCGCGAGGATACGCAGTATTTT.

This clonotype was seen more than once but under ten times. The V gene is TRBV5-1, the J gene TRBJ2-6; D tentatively reads TRBD1 or TRBD2 (5 bases each). Trimming shortened V by 4 bases and J by 0 bases, and 17 bases separated the two germline ends. This CDR3 comprises 18 residues. In germline, CDR1 is SGHRS, CDR2 YFSETQ. This chain's CDR3 is CASSATGTAGSGANVLTF. Here the CDR3 DNA reads TGCGCCAGCAGCGCTACCGGGACCGCCGGCTCTGGGGCCAACGTCCTGACTTTC.

The J gene is TRBJ1-1, the V gene TRBV29-1; D unclear. Trimming took off 4 bases at V and 8 bases at J, with 8 bases between the two ends. In germline, CDR1 is SQVTM, CDR2 ANQGSEA. There are 10 residues in the CDR3. The CDR3 loop is CSVGTSEAFF. The CDR3, as DNA: TGCAGCGTTGGCACCTCCGAAGCTTTCTTT.

This chain uses TRBV10-1 with TRBJ2-7; D gene unclear. CDR3 size: 14 residues. Germline lookup yields CDR1 WNHNN and CDR2 SYGVQD (reference sequence). Trimming left V 0 bases short and J 2 bases short, with 8 bases between. DNA of the CDR3: TGCGCCAGCAGTGAGTCAGTCGGGCCCTACGAGCAGTACTTC. Translation gives CASSESVGPYEQYF.

This clonotype was seen a handful of times. For the CDR3, the DNA is TGTGCCAGCAGTTCAACCACAGCGGACACTGAAGCTTTCTTT. Translating gives CASSSTTADTEAFF. This chain uses TRBV27 with TRBJ1-1, with D uncertain. V was shortened by 4 bases and J by 3 bases, with 12 bases between the two germline ends. The CDR3 covers 14 residues. Looked up from germline, CDR1 is MNHEY and CDR2 is SMNVEV (reference sequence).

This clonotype was found many times. The chain is built from TRBV12-3 or TRBV12-4 and TRBJ1-2; D remains ambiguous. The V end was cut by 4 bases, the J end by 4 bases, with 4 bases between. The CDR3 has 11 amino acids. Written as DNA, the CDR3 is TGTGCCAGCAGTTGGGGCTATGGCTACACCTTC. Its protein product is CASSWGYGYTF.

This clonotype occurred many times. The chain couples TRBV24-1 to TRBJ2-1; tentatively, D is TRBD1 (6 bases). The germline V gene has CDR1 KGHDR and CDR2 SFDVKD. This CDR3 spans 13 amino acids. Trimming removed 6 bases at V and 8 bases at J, with 13 bases between. In DNA, the CDR3 is TGTGCCACCAGTCCAGGGGTAATCGATGAGCAGTTCTTC. Protein: CATSPGVIDEQFF.

This clonotype has a count of ten or more. V usage is TRBV12-3 or TRBV12-4 and J usage is TRBJ2-7; 13 nucleotides agree with TRBD2. V was pared by 6 bases and J by 3 bases, with 8 bases of the junction left unmatched. This CDR3 is built from 16 residues. DNA of the CDR3: TGTGCCAGCAGCTCCCCGGGACTAGCGGGACACTACGAGCAGTACTTC. This encodes CASSSPGLAGHYEQYF.

This clonotype was picked up a small number of times. The chain employs TRBV12-3 or TRBV12-4 and TRBJ2-3, with 8 bases identical to TRBD2. CDR3 length equals 15 residues. V was clipped by 6 bases and J by 2 bases; unmatched bases: 7. CDR3 nucleotide sequence: TGTGCCAGCAGACACACGGGGGGGAACACAGATACGCAGTATTTT. It codes for CASRHTGGNTDTQYF.

This clonotype turned up a few times. The chain has TRBV3-1 and TRBJ2-1; TRBD2 matches 13 bases. CDR1 is LGHDT, CDR2 YNNKEL, per germline (reference sequence). Trimming cost V 1 base and J 5 bases; bases outside gene matches: 5. The CDR3 length is 17 residues. In DNA, the CDR3 is TGTGCCAGCAGCCAAGTTAGACTAGCGGGAGGCCACAATGAGCAGTTCTTC. The encoded protein is CASSQVRLAGGHNEQFF.

The CDR3 is CASIAGGTTDTQYF. CDR3 DNA: TGTGCCAGTATAGCGGGGGGCACCACAGATACGCAGTATTTT. The genes are TRBV2 and TRBJ2-3, with 10 nucleotides matching TRBD2. Germline V CDR1 and CDR2: SNHLY, FYNNEI. The CDR3 contains 14 residues. After removal of 9 bases from V and 2 bases from J, the junction contained 5 bases not matched to a gene.

This clonotype was found a few times. This rearrangement joins TRBV6-2 or TRBV6-3 to TRBJ2-7; no firm D call. CDR1 is MNHEY, CDR2 SVGEGT, per germline. The CDR3 extends over 12 amino acids. Trimming left V 2 bases short and J 2 bases short, with 4 bases between. The CDR3, as DNA: TGTGCCAGCAGTTACACCGCCTACGAGCAGTACTTC. Encoded protein: CASSYTAYEQYF.

This clonotype was seen repeatedly, ten times or more. This sequence joins TRBV29-1 and TRBJ2-1; the D is unclear. The CDR3 covers 13 residues. V dropped 7 bases and J dropped 2 bases, with 12 bases sitting between them. In germline, CDR1 is SQVTM, CDR2 ANQGSEA. The CDR3 sequence: CSASKSPYNEQFF. In DNA form, the CDR3 reads TGCAGCGCATCCAAATCCCCCTACAATGAGCAGTTCTTC.

The genes are TRBV3-1 and TRBJ2-7; D might be TRBD1 (5 bases). Near its end, the DNA agrees better with TRBJ2-5, so the J call may be wrong. The CDR3 has 15 residues. The germline V gene encodes CDR1 LGHDT and CDR2 YNNKEL (reference sequence). CDR3 bases: TGTGCCAGCAGCCAAATGGGGCAGGGTCTAGAGACCCAGTACTTC. Encoded protein: CASSQMGQGLETQYF.

J is TRBJ2-1 and V is TRBV7-3, with 7 bases fitting TRBD2. Trimming at V came to 5 bases and at J to 1 base, leaving 8 bases not matched to a gene. CDR1 SGHTA and CDR2 FQGTGA come from the germline V gene. The CDR3 loop spans 16 amino acids. CDR3 DNA sequence: TGTGCCAGCAGCGGGCGGGTAGCGGGTTCCTACAATGAGCAGTTCTTC. The encoded protein is CASSGRVAGSYNEQFF.

The rearrangement links TRBV7-9 to TRBJ2-5; 8 bases are shared with TRBD2. J lost 2 bases, V lost 4 bases, and 12 bases had no gene match. Germline values: CDR1 SEHNR, CDR2 FQNEAQ (reference sequence). The CDR3 is made up of 17 amino acids. CDR3 in amino acids: CASSSYPSGQPQETQYF. The CDR3, as DNA: TGTGCCAGCAGCTCTTACCCTAGCGGGCAGCCTCAAGAGACCCAGTACTTC. The full variable domain, with the rest looked up from reference TRBV7-9 and TRBJ2-5, is DTGVSQNPRHKITKRGQNVTFRCDPISEHNRLYWYRQTLGQGPEFLTYFQNEAQLEKSRLLSDRFSAERPKGSFSTLEIQRTEQGDSAMYLCASSSYPSGQPQETQYFGPGTRLLVL.

This clonotype was counted between two and nine times. The rearrangement joins TRBV2 to TRBJ1-2; the D is unclear. The V gene's germline CDR1 is SNHLY and CDR2 FYNNEI. Trimming left V 6 bases short and J 7 bases short, with 18 bases between. CDR3 length: 14 residues. The CDR3 here is CASREPLSRSGYTF. The CDR3 nucleotides are TGTGCCAGCAGGGAACCCCTGTCCAGGAGTGGCTACACCTTC.